Each of the 15 T cell receptor beta chains below was sequenced from the same sample in a study of cytomegalovirus exposure and HLA in healthy donors (TCRdb year 2017). Receptor libraries were prepared by the immunoSEQ multiplex PCR assay. For the multiplex PCR, a mixture combining 60 forward primers for TCR Vbeta segments and 13 reverse primers for TCR Jbeta segments was used. The source is immuneACCESS, and TCRdb retained only in-frame sequences with V and J called. Part of the clones is not carried over; for the studies checked, unresolved V genes explain less than half of this, and the remainder is unexplained. In all, the sample holds some 77,000 clones, and 75% to 85% of those were seen once. Together, the top ten hold approximately 31% of the sample. The sequenced sample consisted of PBMCs. Receptor source: a man between 50 and 59 years old in good health and CMV-seropositive.

This sequence joins TRBV19 and TRBJ2-1; a possible D gene is TRBD2 (5 bases). V was cut by 2 bases and J by 8 bases, with 13 bases left in between. The CDR3 extends over 14 amino acids. Germline V lookup: CDR1 LNHDA, CDR2 SQIVND (reference sequence). This chain's CDR3 is CASSIYYSRDEQFF. CDR3 nucleotide sequence: TGTGCCAGTAGTATATATTATTCGCGGGATGAGCAGTTCTTC.

V gene TRBV30 combines with J gene TRBJ2-3; 9 bases agree with TRBD1. CDR3 length: 16 residues. V gave up 4 bases and J gave up 2 bases; unmatched junction bases: 10. Germline assignment: CDR1 GTSNPN and CDR2 SVGIG (reference sequence). The CDR3 DNA is TGTGCCTGGAAACCTACAGGGGGCGATATCACAGATACGCAGTATTTT. Its protein product is CAWKPTGGDITDTQYF.

The chain couples TRBV27 to TRBJ2-3, with 8 positions matching TRBD1. CDR3 length: 17 residues. V shed 0 bases, J shed 0 bases, and the junction held 5 bases outside the gene matches. Germline values: CDR1 MNHEY, CDR2 SMNVEV (reference sequence). In DNA, the CDR3 is TGTGCCAGCAGTTTATCAGATTGGACAGGGAGCACAGATACGCAGTATTTT. Translated: CASSLSDWTGSTDTQYF.

This clone was recorded once. V and J are TRBV25-1 and TRBJ2-1; 12 positions agree with TRBD1. In germline, CDR1 is MGHDK, CDR2 SYGVNS. The V and J ends lost 3 bases and 6 bases, in that order; junction bases with no gene match: 6. The CDR3 sequence is 16 residues long. The DNA of the CDR3 is TGTGCCAGCAGTGACGCGGGACAGGGGGCACTCAATGAGCAGTTCTTC. It codes for CASSDAGQGALNEQFF.

The genes are TRBV5-6 and TRBJ2-3, with D possibly being TRBD2 (6 bases). V lost 4 bases, J lost 5 bases, and 17 bases lay in between. CDR3 length: 15 residues. Looked up from germline, CDR1 is SGHDT and CDR2 is YYEEEE. The CDR3 coding sequence is TGTGCCAGCAGCCGAGACCCAAGGAGGGAAGATACGCAGTATTTT. Protein sequence: CASSRDPRREDTQYF.

This sequence joins TRBV30 and TRBJ2-1, with 7 bases that match TRBD2. Germline values: CDR1 GTSNPN, CDR2 SVGIG (reference sequence). V trimming: 4 bases; J trimming: 0 bases; junction bases outside the gene matches: 3. The CDR3 is 14 amino acids. The CDR3: CAWNGRSSYNEQFF. The CDR3 DNA reads TGTGCCTGGAACGGGAGGAGCTCCTACAATGAGCAGTTCTTC.

The gene calls are TRBV4-1 and TRBJ1-3; D not resolved. This CDR3 spans 15 amino acids. V lost 3 bases to trimming and J lost 4 bases, with 13 bases between them. Germline CDR1 MGHRA, CDR2 YSYEKL. CDR3 sequence reads: CASSQPWSQGNTIYF. DNA of the CDR3: TGCGCCAGCAGCCAGCCCTGGTCACAAGGAAACACCATATATTTT.

The J gene is TRBJ2-7, the V gene TRBV30; 9 positions agree with TRBD1. This CDR3 is built from 14 residues. Germline CDR1 GTSNPN, CDR2 SVGIG (reference sequence). V trimming: 0 bases; J trimming: 4 bases; junction bases outside the gene matches: 4. The CDR3 reads CAWSVGTGSYEQYF. The CDR3 nucleotides are TGTGCCTGGAGTGTTGGGACAGGGAGTTACGAGCAGTACTTC.

The J gene is TRBJ2-2, the V gene TRBV5-1, with 8 bases lining up with TRBD1. V trimming: 0 bases; J trimming: 0 bases; junction bases outside the gene matches: 4. The germline CDR1 and CDR2 sequences are SGHRS and YFSETQ. CDR3 size: 17 residues. This CDR3 is CASSLEGRGPNTGELFF. In DNA, the CDR3 is TGCGCCAGCAGCTTGGAGGGCAGGGGGCCGAACACCGGGGAGCTGTTTTTT.

The V and J genes are TRBV7-3 and TRBJ2-3; the match to TRBD2 covers 13 bases. Losses at the gene ends were 3 bases for V and 6 bases for J; bases not matched to a gene: 6. The CDR3 consists of 16 residues. The germline V gene encodes CDR1 SGHTA and CDR2 FQGTGA. CDR3 in amino acids: CASSFTSGRANDTQYF. The DNA of the CDR3 is TGTGCCAGCAGCTTTACTAGCGGGAGGGCCAACGATACGCAGTATTTT.

CDR3 loop: CSVEEGGSSYNEQFF. CDR3 DNA sequence: TGCAGCGTTGAAGAAGGCGGGAGCTCCTACAATGAGCAGTTCTTC. The chain has TRBV29-1 and TRBJ2-1; 7 bases are shared with TRBD2. The CDR3 spans 15 residues. The V segment lost 0 bases and the J segment 0 bases; nucleotides outside the gene matches: 2. Germline CDR1 reads SQVTM; CDR2 reads ANQGSEA.

The chain uses TRBV7-9 and TRBJ2-7, with 10 nucleotides matching TRBD1. Trimming at V came to 5 bases and at J to 5 bases, leaving 6 bases not matched to a gene. Per the germline V gene, CDR1 is SEHNR and CDR2 is FQNEAQ (reference sequence). The CDR3 covers 14 residues. The CDR3 sequence: CASSIDRGRHEQYF. The CDR3 nucleotides are TGTGCCAGCAGCATAGACAGGGGGCGGCACGAGCAGTACTTC.

The chain couples TRBV29-1 to TRBJ2-3; 11 nucleotides agree with TRBD2. This CDR3 comprises 15 residues. Germline-derived CDR1 and CDR2 are SQVTM and ANQGSEA. Trimming cost V 2 bases and J 1 base; bases outside gene matches: 2. In DNA, the CDR3 is TGCAGCGTTGAACCTAGCGGGAGGCGCACAGATACGCAGTATTTT. Translating it yields CSVEPSGRRTDTQYF.

The gene calls are TRBV18 and TRBJ2-7; TRBD2 matches 9 bases. This CDR3 is built from 15 residues. V shed 0 bases, J shed 4 bases, and the junction held 4 bases outside the gene matches. Germline-derived CDR1 and CDR2 are KGHSH and LQKENI. The CDR3 spells CASSPPAGGPYEQYF. The CDR3 region has the DNA TGTGCCAGCTCACCACCGGCGGGGGGGCCTTACGAGCAGTACTTC.

The chain is built from TRBV5-6 and TRBJ2-5; TRBD2 matches at 8 bases. The CDR3 is 15 amino acids. Germline V gene sequence: CDR1 SGHDT, CDR2 YYEEEE. The V and J ends lost 2 bases and 4 bases, in that order; junction bases with no gene match: 7. The CDR3, as DNA: TGTGCCAGCAGCTTCCCCAGCGGGAGTAGAGAGACCCAGTACTTC. Protein product: CASSFPSGSRETQYF.